This TCR beta chain is drawn from a study of CD8+CD57+ T cells in acquired aplastic anemia. In the study overall: Across the sorted CD4+ and CD8+ cells, DNA amounts averaged roughly 3 ug.

The study profiled TCR beta VDJ and CDR3 using genomic DNA as template. TCRdb called the reads again in MiXCR, with one record for every CDR3 protein. The sample includes over 40,000 distinct CDR3 sequences, 70% to 80% of them seen just once. The count of this clonotype is one. Antigen: not known. Findings and caveats of the study: Fewer than 35 shared CD8+ CDR3s appeared highly expressed within patients' immunodominant clones.

The clonotype comes from a human donor in good health, serving as a control. The specimen was sorted CD4+, CD8+, or CD8+CD57+ T cells (not recorded which) from PBMCs.

For the CDR3, the DNA is TGCAGCCCCAGTGCCGAAAGGAACACTGAAGCTTTCTTT. This translates into CSPSAERNTEAFF. The chain is built from TRBV29-1 and TRBJ1-1; the D is unclear. The ends were cut back, 8 bases at V and 1 base at J, with 14 bases in the middle. The CDR3 totals 13 residues. Germline CDR1 SQVTM, CDR2 ANQGSEA.